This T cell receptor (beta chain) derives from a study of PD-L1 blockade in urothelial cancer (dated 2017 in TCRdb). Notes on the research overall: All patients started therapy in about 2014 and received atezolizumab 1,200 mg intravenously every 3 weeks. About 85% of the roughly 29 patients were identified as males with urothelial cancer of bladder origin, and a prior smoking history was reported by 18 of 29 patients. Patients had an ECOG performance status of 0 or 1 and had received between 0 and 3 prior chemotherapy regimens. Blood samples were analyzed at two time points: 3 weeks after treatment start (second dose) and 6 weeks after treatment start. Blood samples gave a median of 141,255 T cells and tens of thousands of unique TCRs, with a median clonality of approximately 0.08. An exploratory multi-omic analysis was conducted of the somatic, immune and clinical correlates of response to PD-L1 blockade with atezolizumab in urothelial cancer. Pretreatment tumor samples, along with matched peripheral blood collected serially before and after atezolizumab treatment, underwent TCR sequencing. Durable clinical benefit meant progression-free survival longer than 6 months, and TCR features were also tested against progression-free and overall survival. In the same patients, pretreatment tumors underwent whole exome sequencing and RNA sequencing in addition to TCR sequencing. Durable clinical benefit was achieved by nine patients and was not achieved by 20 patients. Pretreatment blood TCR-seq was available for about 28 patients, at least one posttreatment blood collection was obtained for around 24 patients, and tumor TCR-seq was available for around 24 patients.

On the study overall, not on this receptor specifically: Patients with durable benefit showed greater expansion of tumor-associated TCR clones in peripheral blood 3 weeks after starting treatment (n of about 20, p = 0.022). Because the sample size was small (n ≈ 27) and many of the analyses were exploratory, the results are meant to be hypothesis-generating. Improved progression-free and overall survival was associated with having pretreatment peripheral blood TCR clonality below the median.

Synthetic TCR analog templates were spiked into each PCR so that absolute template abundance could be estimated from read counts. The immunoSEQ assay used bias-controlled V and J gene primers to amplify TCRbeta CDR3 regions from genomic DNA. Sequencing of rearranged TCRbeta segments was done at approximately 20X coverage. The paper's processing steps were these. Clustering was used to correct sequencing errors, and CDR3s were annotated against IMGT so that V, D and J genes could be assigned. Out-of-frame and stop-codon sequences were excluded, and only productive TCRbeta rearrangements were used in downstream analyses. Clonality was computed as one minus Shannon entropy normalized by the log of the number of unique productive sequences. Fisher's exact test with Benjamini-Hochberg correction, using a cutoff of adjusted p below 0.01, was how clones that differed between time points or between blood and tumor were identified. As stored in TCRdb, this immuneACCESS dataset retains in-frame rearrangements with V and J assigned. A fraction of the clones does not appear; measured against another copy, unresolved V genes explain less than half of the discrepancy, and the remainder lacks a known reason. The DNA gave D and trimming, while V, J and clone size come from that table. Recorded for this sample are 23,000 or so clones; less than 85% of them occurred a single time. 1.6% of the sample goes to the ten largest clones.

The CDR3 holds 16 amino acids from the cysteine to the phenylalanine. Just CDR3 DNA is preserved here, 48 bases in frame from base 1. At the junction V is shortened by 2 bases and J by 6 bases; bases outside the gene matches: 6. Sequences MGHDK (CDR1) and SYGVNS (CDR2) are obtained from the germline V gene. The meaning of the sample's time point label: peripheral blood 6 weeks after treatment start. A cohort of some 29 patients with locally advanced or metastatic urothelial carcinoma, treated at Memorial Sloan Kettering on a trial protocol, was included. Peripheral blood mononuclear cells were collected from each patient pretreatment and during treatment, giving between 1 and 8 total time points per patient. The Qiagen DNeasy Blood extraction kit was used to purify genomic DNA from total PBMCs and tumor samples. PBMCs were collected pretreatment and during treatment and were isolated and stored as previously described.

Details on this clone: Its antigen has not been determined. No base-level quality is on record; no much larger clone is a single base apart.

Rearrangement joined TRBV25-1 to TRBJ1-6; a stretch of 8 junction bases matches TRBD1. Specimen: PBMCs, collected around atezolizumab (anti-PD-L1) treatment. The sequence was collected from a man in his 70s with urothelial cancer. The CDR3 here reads CASSERVDRANSPLHF. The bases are TGTGCCAGCAGTGAAAGGGTGGACAGGGCTAATTCACCCCTCCACTTT.